The 14 T cell receptor beta chains in this list originate from one sample, sequenced in a study of cytomegalovirus exposure and HLA in healthy donors. PCR employed 60 Vbeta and 13 Jbeta primers. Profiling relied on immunoSEQ multiplex PCR, and the TCRdb table lists in-frame clones only, not all of them. The sample includes around 100,000 clones. Sequencing was done on a sample of PBMCs. The receptor set was obtained from a man aged 45-60 years in good health and CMV-seronegative.

This chain uses TRBV11-3 with TRBJ1-4, with D uncertain. V shed 5 bases and J shed 7 bases, with 20 bases lying between them. The CDR3 has 16 amino acids. The germline gives CDR1 SGHNT, CDR2 YENEEA. CDR3 DNA: TGTGCCAGCAGCCCAGCCGGAGGATTTCAAGGTGAAAAACTGTTTTTT. Protein sequence: CASSPAGGFQGEKLFF.

V usage is TRBV19 and J usage is TRBJ1-1; D gene unclear. CDR1 is LNHDA, CDR2 SQIVND, per germline (reference sequence). The CDR3 loop spans 11 amino acids. Trimming pared 7 bases from V and 0 bases from J, leaving 3 bases between. CDR3 residues: CASIMNTEAFF. The DNA for the CDR3 is TGTGCCAGTATTATGAACACTGAAGCTTTCTTT.

CDR3 DNA: TGTGCCAGCTCACCACCGTCCACTGGCGGGGTCGGCTACACCTTC. Amino acid sequence: CASSPPSTGGVGYTF. The chain recombines TRBV18 with TRBJ1-2; D gene unclear. Trimming stripped 0 bases from V and 8 bases from J, with 16 bases between. Germline V gives CDR1 KGHSH, CDR2 LQKENI. The CDR3 covers 15 residues.

The chain joins TRBV5-1 to TRBJ2-7; TRBD2 aligns across 7 bases. The CDR3 spans 13 residues. V gave up 2 bases and J gave up 6 bases; unmatched junction bases: 5. In germline, CDR1 is SGHRS, CDR2 YFSETQ. In nucleotides, the CDR3 is TGCGCCAGCAGCTTCGGGGGGTTAGGCGAGCAGTACTTC. Encoded protein: CASSFGGLGEQYF.

The gene calls are TRBV5-6 and TRBJ2-1, with unresolved D. This CDR3 is built from 14 residues. V lost 0 bases, J lost 4 bases, and 8 bases lay in between. Per germline, CDR1 SGHDT and CDR2 YYEEEE. The CDR3 here is CASSLASRYNEQFF. Here the CDR3 DNA reads TGTGCCAGCAGCTTGGCCTCGAGATACAATGAGCAGTTCTTC.

This chain links TRBV30 with TRBJ1-3, with D unclear. From germline, CDR1 is GTSNPN and CDR2 SVGIG (reference sequence). The CDR3 is made up of 14 amino acids. The V end was cut by 2 bases, the J end by 1 base, with 9 bases between. The CDR3 protein is CAWSYGGSGNTIYF. CDR3 sequence (DNA): TGTGCCTGGAGTTACGGTGGTTCTGGAAACACCATATATTTT.

The chain has TRBV19 and TRBJ1-1; D gene ambiguous. CDR1 is LNHDA, CDR2 SQIVND, per germline (reference sequence). The CDR3 is 15 amino acids. Trimming removed 4 bases from V and 1 base from J, with 13 bases in between. The CDR3 loop is CASSTTPGGNTEAFF. The CDR3 DNA reads TGTGCCAGTAGTACTACACCTGGAGGGAACACTGAAGCTTTCTTT.

V is TRBV10-3 and J is TRBJ2-1; D is possibly TRBD2 (5 bases). Germline-derived CDR1 and CDR2 are ENHRY and SYGVKD. The CDR3 has 15 residues. Trimming removed 3 bases at V and 0 bases at J, with 9 bases between. The chain's CDR3 is CAISEVGSSYNEQFF. As DNA, the CDR3 is TGTGCCATCAGTGAAGTAGGGAGCTCCTACAATGAGCAGTTCTTC.

The gene calls are TRBV4-3 and TRBJ1-6; D unresolved. Trimming took 0 bases from V and 8 from J, leaving 8 bases between them. Germline CDR1 and CDR2: LGHNA and YSLEER. CDR3 length equals 14 residues. CDR3 sequence (DNA): TGCGCCAGCAGCCAAGATTTGCAGGATTCACCCCTCCACTTT. It encodes CASSQDLQDSPLHF.

The rearrangement links TRBV30 to TRBJ2-3; a possible D gene is TRBD1 (6 bases). The length of the CDR3 is 16 residues. The V and J ends lost 2 bases and 2 bases respectively, with 17 bases between them. CDR1 GTSNPN and CDR2 SVGIG come from the germline V gene (reference sequence). CDR3: CAWSQSQQGFTDTQYF. CDR3 DNA: TGTGCCTGGAGTCAGTCCCAACAGGGATTCACAGATACGCAGTATTTT.

V gene TRBV28 combines with J gene TRBJ1-2; 11 bases match TRBD1. Germline-derived CDR1 and CDR2 are MDHEN and SYDVKM. V lost 10 bases, J lost 4 bases, and 5 bases stayed unmatched. The CDR3 sequence is 13 residues long. CDR3 sequence: CATSGTGGYGYTF. Written as DNA, the CDR3 is TGTGCCACCTCCGGGACAGGGGGCTATGGCTACACCTTC.

The rearrangement uses TRBV30 and TRBJ2-7; 7 bases line up with TRBD1. Germline V gene sequence: CDR1 GTSNPN, CDR2 SVGIG (reference sequence). The CDR3 length is 12 residues. After removal of 5 bases from V and 3 bases from J, the junction contained 4 bases not matched to a gene. CDR3 region: CAWGGQHYEQYF. The CDR3 DNA reads TGTGCCTGGGGGGGACAGCACTACGAGCAGTACTTC.

CDR3: CAIKTGINGYTF. Here the CDR3 DNA reads TGTGCCATCAAGACAGGGATCAATGGCTACACCTTC. The genes are TRBV7-6 and TRBJ1-2; TRBD1 matches 7 bases. CDR3 length equals 12 residues. Per germline, CDR1 SGHVS and CDR2 FNYEAQ. The V gene end was trimmed by 10 bases and the J gene end by 6 bases; junction bases not matched to a gene: 8.

The rearrangement uses TRBV29-1 and TRBJ2-2; possible D gene TRBD2, 7 bases. The CDR3 length is 17 residues. CDR1 is SQVTM and CDR2 is ANQGSEA in the germline V gene. Trimming took off 3 bases at V and 2 bases at J, with 19 bases between the two ends. The DNA of the CDR3 is TGCAGCGTTGATTCTATTGGGGGGGCGTTTAACACCGGGGAGCTGTTTTTT. Amino acids: CSVDSIGGAFNTGELFF.